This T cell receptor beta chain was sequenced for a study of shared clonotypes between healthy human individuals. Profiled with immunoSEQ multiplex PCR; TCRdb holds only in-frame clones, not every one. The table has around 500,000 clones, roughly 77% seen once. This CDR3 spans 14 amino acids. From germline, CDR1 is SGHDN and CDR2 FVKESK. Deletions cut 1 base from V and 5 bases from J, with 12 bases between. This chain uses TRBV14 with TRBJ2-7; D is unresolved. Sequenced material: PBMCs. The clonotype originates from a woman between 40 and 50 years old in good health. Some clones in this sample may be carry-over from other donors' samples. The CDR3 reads CASSQAGFRNEQYF. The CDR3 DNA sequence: TGTGCCAGCAGCCAAGCCGGGTTTCGCAACGAGCAGTACTTC.